This T cell receptor (beta chain) came from a study of blood T cell repertoires in COVID-19 (dated by TCRdb to 2019 to 2021). The study in broad terms: Collaborator samples came from the United States, Italy and Spain and covered acute and convalescent phases of COVID-19. Samples were obtained from the ongoing ImmuneRACE study (first 160 participants) and from approximately 1,200 subjects provided by 6 global collaborators. Sample metadata almost always included a de-identified subject ID, COVID-19 status, age in years and sex. Subjects who had been exposed to COVID-19, were actively infected with it, or had recovered from it provided the deeply sampled blood TCRbeta repertoires that made up the dataset. The repertoires were released in a freely available public database intended as a resource for research on the immune response to SARS-CoV-2. The prospective study material was composed of cDNA or gDNA derived from T cells, B-cell-depleted T cells, or PBMCs. HLA class I and class II types, where available, came from metadata supplied by the sample provider rather than from assay-based typing. Results and caveats for the whole study, not just this receptor: How much clinical and demographic metadata was included differed by source and by participant, and the metadata was provided uncurated.

Taken from the germline V gene, the CDR1 and CDR2 loops are SNHLY and FYNNEI. V has 6 bases trimmed and J has 8 bases trimmed; junction bases matching no gene number 11. Including the terminal cysteine and phenylalanine, the CDR3 comprises 15 residues. The sequence is cut down to CDR3 DNA, 45 bases in frame from base 1. Samples from volunteer blood donors who had recovered from COVID-19 were contributed by a second Seattle source. Whole blood was collected in K2EDTA tubes by collaborating institutions according to the institutions' own protocols. For TCRbeta analysis, collaborator samples were shipped as frozen whole blood, as isolated PBMCs, or as DNA extracted from either sample type. About this clone: This clone's antigen is unknown. No base quality values were provided; no much bigger clone lies one nucleotide off.

The immunoSEQ Assay, a bias-controlled multiplex PCR, was used to amplify TCRbeta CDR3 regions from genomic DNA. In the authors' own workflow: Within the assay, amplification of reference gene primers was used to estimate how many nucleated cells each sample contained. To quantify the absolute abundance of each unique TCRbeta CDR3 rearrangement, sequence reads were collapsed and filtered. For each sample, productive Simpson clonality was calculated by taking the square root of Simpson's diversity index across productive rearrangements. In its TCRdb copy, this immuneACCESS table keeps in-frame sequences only and misses some clones. Where compared with another copy, unresolved V genes explain less than half of these, and the others have no known cause. That table supplies the V and J calls and clone size; D and trimming were determined from the DNA. Counted in this sample were 100,000 to 120,000 clones; 70% to 90% of them appeared once. The biggest ten clones account for roughly 8.1% of the sample.

The sequencing input was peripheral blood. This clonotype was sampled from a woman in her 70s who had recovered from COVID-19. Recombination connected TRBV2 to TRBJ2-2; 8 central bases correspond to TRBD2. The nucleotide sequence reads as follows: TGTGCCAGCAGACTAGCGGTGAACTTAGGGGGGGAGCTGTTTTTT. Translated, this is CASRLAVNLGGELFF.